Each of the 14 T cell receptor beta chains below was sequenced from the same sample in a study of radiation and T cells in renal cell carcinoma. Libraries were prepared by immunoSEQ multiplex PCR; TCRdb keeps only in-frame clonotypes and omits some of them. The sample consists of roughly 150,000 clones, about 87% of them appearing once. As for time point: blood 2 weeks post-SBRT. Treatment specified: 15 Gy SBRT to primary tumor, nephrectomy 4 weeks later. The sequences come from blood, collected from a patient whose treatment included radiotherapy and nephrectomy. These receptors originate from a woman aged 45-65 years with renal cell carcinoma.

This chain uses TRBV5-1 with TRBJ1-4, with 9 bases aligning to TRBD1. V trimming: 8 bases; J trimming: 8 bases; junction bases outside the gene matches: 10. Germline values: CDR1 SGHRS, CDR2 YFSETQ. This CDR3 region has 14 residues. CDR3 sequence reads: CASTRAGTGEKLFF. CDR3 sequence (DNA): TGCGCCAGTACACGTGCCGGGACAGGGGAAAAACTGTTTTTT.

V usage is TRBV5-4 and J usage is TRBJ2-7, with D perhaps matching TRBD1 (6 bases). The CDR3 covers 16 residues. The V end lost 1 base, the J end lost 6 bases, and 20 bases lay between the germline ends. Germline V gene lookup returns CDR1 SGHNT and CDR2 YYREEE (reference sequence). The CDR3: CASSLPLTGVQGEQYF. The CDR3, as DNA: TGTGCCAGCAGCTTGCCCCTGACAGGCGTACAGGGCGAGCAGTACTTC.

The V call is TRBV19, the J call TRBJ2-7, with D perhaps matching TRBD1 (6 bases). The germline gives CDR1 LNHDA, CDR2 SQIVND (reference sequence). This CDR3 comprises 13 residues. V was cut by 3 bases and J by 4 bases, with 10 bases left in between. The CDR3 nucleotides are TGTGCCAGTAGTATCACCACAGGGTACGAGCAGTACTTC. Translation: CASSITTGYEQYF.

The chain has TRBV6-5 and TRBJ1-1; D is perhaps TRBD1 (5 bases). Germline values: CDR1 MNHEY, CDR2 SVGAGI. V gave up 6 bases and J gave up 5 bases, with 16 bases separating them. The CDR3 totals 14 residues. The CDR3 DNA follows: TGTGCCAGCAGACCAGGGTTGGTTCGGACTGAAGCTTTCTTT. Its translation is CASRPGLVRTEAFF.

The rearrangement links TRBV2 to TRBJ1-2; maybe TRBD1 (6 bases). Germline CDR1 reads SNHLY; CDR2 reads FYNNEI. The CDR3 loop spans 13 amino acids. V dropped 4 bases and J dropped 2 bases, with 8 bases sitting between them. CDR3 in DNA: TGTGCCAGCAGTGTGGACAGCAACTATGGCTACACCTTC. This sequence encodes CASSVDSNYGYTF.

This sequence joins TRBV7-9 and TRBJ1-2, with D possibly TRBD1 on 5 matching bases. This CDR3 has 12 residues. The V gene's germline CDR1 is SEHNR and CDR2 FQNEAQ (reference sequence). Trimming removed 5 bases at V and 2 bases at J, with 6 bases between. CDR3 loop: CASSEGNYGYTF. CDR3 DNA sequence: TGTGCCAGCAGCGAGGGGAACTATGGCTACACCTTC.

The chain joins TRBV30 to TRBJ1-2; D call uncertain. This CDR3 spans 12 amino acids. Germline CDR1 and CDR2: GTSNPN and SVGIG (reference sequence). Trimming removed 1 base at V and 5 bases at J, with 8 bases between. CDR3: CAWSGPAYGYTF. CDR3 DNA: TGTGCCTGGAGTGGGCCCGCGTATGGCTACACCTTC.

V and J are TRBV7-2 and TRBJ1-1; no definite D call. This CDR3 is 17 amino acids long. From germline, CDR1 is SGHTA and CDR2 FQGNSA. The V end was cut by 1 base, the J end by 1 base, with 16 bases between. In DNA form, the CDR3 reads TGTGCCAGCAGCTTAGAAGCCTTGGGCGGAGGGAACACTGAAGCTTTCTTT. Its protein is CASSLEALGGGNTEAFF.

This clone was seen just once. The CDR3: CASSAWTRTLQETQYF. CDR3 DNA: TGTGCCAGCAGCGCCTGGACACGGACTTTACAAGAGACCCAGTACTTC. This chain joins TRBV7-2 and TRBJ2-5; perhaps D is TRBD1 or TRBD2 (5 bases each). CDR3 size: 16 residues. The ends were cut back, 5 bases at V and 2 bases at J, with 18 bases in the middle. Germline V gene sequence: CDR1 SGHTA, CDR2 FQGNSA.

The chain carries TRBV4-3 and TRBJ1-1, with TRBD1 matching 7 bases. This CDR3 region has 17 residues. The germline V gene has CDR1 LGHNA and CDR2 YSLEER. J was trimmed by 4 bases and V by 3 bases; bases with no gene match: 14. This chain's CDR3 is CASSHRGLKFPSTEAFF. The CDR3 DNA is TGCGCCAGCAGCCATAGGGGGCTGAAGTTCCCGAGCACTGAAGCTTTCTTT.

V gene TRBV2 combines with J gene TRBJ2-7; D gene ambiguous. This CDR3 comprises 11 residues. The germline V gene has CDR1 SNHLY and CDR2 FYNNEI. V gave up 7 bases and J gave up 3 bases, with 7 bases separating them. The CDR3 reads CASKVVYEQYF. In DNA form, the CDR3 reads TGTGCCAGCAAGGTGGTCTACGAGCAGTACTTC.

The rearrangement joins TRBV4-2 to TRBJ1-3; 8 bases match TRBD1. CDR1 is LGHNA, CDR2 YNFKEQ, per germline. V shed 0 bases, J shed 3 bases, and the junction held 4 bases outside the gene matches. CDR3 length: 16 residues. CDR3 in DNA: TGTGCCAGCAGCCAAGATGGCAGGGGGCTTGGAAACACCATATATTTT. This encodes CASSQDGRGLGNTIYF.

This chain joins TRBV10-3 and TRBJ2-1; D gene unclear. The CDR3 runs 14 residues. Trimming took off 8 bases at V and 0 bases at J, with 11 bases between the two ends. From germline, CDR1 is ENHRY and CDR2 SYGVKD. CDR3 sequence: CAIWRGPSYNEQFF. The DNA of the CDR3 is TGTGCCATCTGGCGCGGACCCTCCTACAATGAGCAGTTCTTC.

The CDR3 nucleotides are TGCGCCAGCAGTAGGTCTTCTGATACGCAGTATTTT. Amino acid sequence: CASSRSSDTQYF. The V gene is TRBV10-1, the J gene TRBJ2-3; D uncertain. Germline V gives CDR1 WNHNN, CDR2 SYGVQD (reference sequence). CDR3 length: 12 residues. V was clipped by 5 bases and J by 6 bases, with 9 bases between them.